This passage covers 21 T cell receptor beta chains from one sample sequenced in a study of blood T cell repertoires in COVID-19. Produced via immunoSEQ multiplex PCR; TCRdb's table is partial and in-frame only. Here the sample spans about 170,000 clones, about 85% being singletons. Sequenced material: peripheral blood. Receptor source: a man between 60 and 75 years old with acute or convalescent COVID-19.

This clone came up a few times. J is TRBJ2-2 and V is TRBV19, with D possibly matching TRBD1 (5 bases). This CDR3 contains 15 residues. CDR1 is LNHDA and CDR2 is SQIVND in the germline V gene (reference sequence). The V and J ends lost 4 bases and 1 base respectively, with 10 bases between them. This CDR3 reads CASSRGFQNTGELFF. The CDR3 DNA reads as TGTGCCAGTAGTAGGGGCTTCCAGAACACCGGGGAGCTGTTTTTT.

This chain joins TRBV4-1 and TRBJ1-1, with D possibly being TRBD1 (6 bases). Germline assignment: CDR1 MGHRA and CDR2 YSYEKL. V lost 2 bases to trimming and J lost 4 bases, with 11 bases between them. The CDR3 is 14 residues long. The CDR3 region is CASSQPDRPTEAFF. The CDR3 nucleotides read TGCGCCAGCAGCCAACCAGACAGGCCCACTGAAGCTTTCTTT.

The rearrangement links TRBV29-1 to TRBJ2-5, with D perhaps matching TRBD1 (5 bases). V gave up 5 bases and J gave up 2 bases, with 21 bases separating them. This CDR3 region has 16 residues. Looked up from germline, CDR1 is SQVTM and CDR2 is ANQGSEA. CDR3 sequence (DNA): TGCAGCGTTTATACCTTTCGGCTGACAGAACAAGAGACCCAGTACTTC. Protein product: CSVYTFRLTEQETQYF.

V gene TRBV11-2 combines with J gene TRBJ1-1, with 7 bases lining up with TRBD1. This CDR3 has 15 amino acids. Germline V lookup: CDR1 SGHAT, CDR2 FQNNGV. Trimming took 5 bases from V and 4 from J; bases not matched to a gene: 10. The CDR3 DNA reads TGTGCCAGCAGCGTAACAGGGGCCGCGGGCACTGAAGCTTTCTTT. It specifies CASSVTGAAGTEAFF. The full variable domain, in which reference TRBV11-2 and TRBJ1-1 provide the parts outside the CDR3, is EAGVAQSPRYKIIEKRQSVAFWCNPISGHATLYWYQQILGQGPKLLIQFQNNGVVDDSQLPKDRFSAERLKGVDSTLKIQPAKLEDSAVYLCASSVTGAAGTEAFFGQGTRLTVV.

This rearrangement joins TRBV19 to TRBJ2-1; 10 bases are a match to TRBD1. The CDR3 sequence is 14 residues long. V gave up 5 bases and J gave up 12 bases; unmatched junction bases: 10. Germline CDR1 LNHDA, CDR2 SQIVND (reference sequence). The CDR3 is CASSARTGGTGQFF. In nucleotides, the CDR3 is TGTGCCAGTAGTGCCAGGACAGGGGGTACAGGGCAGTTCTTC. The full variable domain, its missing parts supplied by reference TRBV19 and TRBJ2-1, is DGGITQSPKYLFRKEGQNVTLSCEQNLNHDAMYWYRQDPGQGLRLIYYSQIVNDFQKGDIAEGYSVSREKKESFPLTVTSAQKNPTAFYLCASSARTGGTGQFFGPGTRLTVL.

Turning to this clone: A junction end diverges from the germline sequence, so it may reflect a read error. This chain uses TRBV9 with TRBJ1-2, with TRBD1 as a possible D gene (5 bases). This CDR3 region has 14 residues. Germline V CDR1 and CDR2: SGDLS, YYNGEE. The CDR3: CVSSVARQGGGYTF. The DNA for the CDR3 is TGTGTCAGCAGCGTAGCTCGCCAGGGAGGAGGCTACACCTTC.

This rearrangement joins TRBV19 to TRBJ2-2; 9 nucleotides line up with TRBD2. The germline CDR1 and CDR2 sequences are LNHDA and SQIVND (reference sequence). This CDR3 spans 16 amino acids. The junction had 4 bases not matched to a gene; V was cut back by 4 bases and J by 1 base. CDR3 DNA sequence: TGTGCCAGTAGTAGAATGACTAGCGGGAACACCGGGGAGCTGTTTTTT. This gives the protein CASSRMTSGNTGELFF.

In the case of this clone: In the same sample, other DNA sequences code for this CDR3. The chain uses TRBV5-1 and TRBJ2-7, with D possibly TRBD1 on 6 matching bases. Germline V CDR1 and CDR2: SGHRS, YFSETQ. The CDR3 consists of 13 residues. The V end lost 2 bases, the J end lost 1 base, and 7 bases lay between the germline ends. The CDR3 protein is CASSLTGSYEQYF. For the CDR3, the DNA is TGCGCCAGCAGCTTAACAGGGTCCTACGAGCAGTACTTC. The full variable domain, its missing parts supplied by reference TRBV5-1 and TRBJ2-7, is KAGVTQTPRYLIKTRGQQVTLSCSPISGHRSVSWYQQTPGQGLQFLFEYFSETQRNKGNFPGRFSGRQFSNSRSEMNVSTLELGDSALYLCASSLTGSYEQYFGPGTRLTVT.

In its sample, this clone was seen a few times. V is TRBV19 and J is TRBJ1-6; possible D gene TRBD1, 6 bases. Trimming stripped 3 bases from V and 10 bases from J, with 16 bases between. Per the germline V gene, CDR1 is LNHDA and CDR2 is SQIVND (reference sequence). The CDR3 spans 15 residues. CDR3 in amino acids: CASSMVSQGKSPLHF. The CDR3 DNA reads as TGTGCCAGTAGTATGGTATCACAGGGTAAATCACCCCTCCACTTT.

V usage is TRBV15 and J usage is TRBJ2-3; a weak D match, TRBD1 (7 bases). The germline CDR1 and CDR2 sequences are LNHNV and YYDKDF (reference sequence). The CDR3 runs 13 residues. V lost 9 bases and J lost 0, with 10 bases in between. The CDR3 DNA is TGTGCCACGCGGGACAGCAGCACAGATACGCAGTATTTT. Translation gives CATRDSSTDTQYF. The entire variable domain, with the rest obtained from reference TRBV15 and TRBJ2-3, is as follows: DAMVIQNPRYQVTQFGKPVTLSCSQTLNHNVMYWYQQKSSQAPKLLFHYYDKDFNNEADTPDNFQSRRPNTSFCFLDIRSPGLGDTAMYLCATRDSSTDTQYFGPGTRLTVL.

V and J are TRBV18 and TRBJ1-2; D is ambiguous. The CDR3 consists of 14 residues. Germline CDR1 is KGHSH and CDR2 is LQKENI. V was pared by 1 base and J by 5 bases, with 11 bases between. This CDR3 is CASSPRSELYGYTF. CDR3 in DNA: TGTGCCAGCTCACCACGGTCAGAATTGTATGGCTACACCTTC. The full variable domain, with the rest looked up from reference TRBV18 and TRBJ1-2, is NAGVMQNPRHLVRRRGQEARLRCSPMKGHSHVYWYRQLPEEGLKFMVYLQKENIIDESGMPKERFSAEFPKEGPSILRIQQVVRGDSAAYFCASSPRSELYGYTFGSGTRLTVV.

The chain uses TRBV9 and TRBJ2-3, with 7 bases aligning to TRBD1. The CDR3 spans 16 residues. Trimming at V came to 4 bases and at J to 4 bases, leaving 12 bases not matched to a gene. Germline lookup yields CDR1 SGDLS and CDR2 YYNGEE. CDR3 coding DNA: TGTGCCAGCAGCACCGTAACAGGGGCCCCCCCAGATACGCAGTATTTT. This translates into CASSTVTGAPPDTQYF.

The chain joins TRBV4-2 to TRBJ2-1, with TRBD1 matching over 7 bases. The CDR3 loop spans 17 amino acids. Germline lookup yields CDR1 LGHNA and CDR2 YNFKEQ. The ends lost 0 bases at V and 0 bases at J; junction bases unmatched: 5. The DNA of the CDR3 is TGTGCCAGCAGCCAAGATCCGGGACAGCCCTCCTACAATGAGCAGTTCTTC. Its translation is CASSQDPGQPSYNEQFF.

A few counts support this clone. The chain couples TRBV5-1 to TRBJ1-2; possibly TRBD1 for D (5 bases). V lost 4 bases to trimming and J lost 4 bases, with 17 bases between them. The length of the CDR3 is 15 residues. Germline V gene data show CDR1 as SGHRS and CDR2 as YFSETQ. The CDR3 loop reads CASSIGQGGSYGYTF. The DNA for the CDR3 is TGCGCCAGCAGCATAGGACAAGGCGGTAGCTATGGCTACACCTTC.

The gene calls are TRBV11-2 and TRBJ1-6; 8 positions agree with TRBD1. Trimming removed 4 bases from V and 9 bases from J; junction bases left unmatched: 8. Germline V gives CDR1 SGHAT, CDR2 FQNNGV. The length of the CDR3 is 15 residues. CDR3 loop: CASSSSTGGSSPLHF. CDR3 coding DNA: TGTGCCAGCAGCTCCTCAACAGGGGGAAGTTCACCCCTCCACTTT.

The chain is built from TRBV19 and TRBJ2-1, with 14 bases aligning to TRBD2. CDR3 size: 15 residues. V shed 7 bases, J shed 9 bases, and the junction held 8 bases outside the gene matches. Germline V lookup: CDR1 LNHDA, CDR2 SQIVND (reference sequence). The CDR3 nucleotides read TGTGCCAGTATCCGTGGGACTAGCGGGAGCAGTGAGCAGTTCTTC. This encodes CASIRGTSGSSEQFF.

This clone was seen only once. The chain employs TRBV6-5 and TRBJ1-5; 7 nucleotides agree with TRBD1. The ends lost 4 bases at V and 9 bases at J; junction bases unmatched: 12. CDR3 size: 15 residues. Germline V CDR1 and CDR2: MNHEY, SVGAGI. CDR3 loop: CASSLITGARGPQHF. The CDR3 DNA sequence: TGTGCCAGCAGTTTAATCACAGGGGCGCGGGGGCCCCAGCATTTT.

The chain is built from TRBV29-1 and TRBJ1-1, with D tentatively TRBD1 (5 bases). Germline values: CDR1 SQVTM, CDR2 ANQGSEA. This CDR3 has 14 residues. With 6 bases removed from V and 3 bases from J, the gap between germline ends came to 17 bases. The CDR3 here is CSVVDSPPDTEAFF. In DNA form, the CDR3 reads TGCAGCGTGGTAGACAGCCCGCCGGACACTGAAGCTTTCTTT.

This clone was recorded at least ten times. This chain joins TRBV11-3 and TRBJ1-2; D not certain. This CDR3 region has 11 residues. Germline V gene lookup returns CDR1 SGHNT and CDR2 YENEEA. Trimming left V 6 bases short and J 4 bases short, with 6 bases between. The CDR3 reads CASRRGYGYTF. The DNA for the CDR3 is TGTGCCAGCAGGCGGGGCTATGGCTACACCTTC.

CDR3 sequence: CASSRQNYEQYV. CDR3 DNA: TGTGCCAGCAGCCGACAGAACTACGAGCAGTACGTC. The rearrangement joins TRBV2 to TRBJ2-7; D is possibly TRBD1 (5 bases). V shed 6 bases and J shed 3 bases, with 9 bases lying between them. Germline CDR1 is SNHLY and CDR2 is FYNNEI. CDR3 length equals 12 residues.

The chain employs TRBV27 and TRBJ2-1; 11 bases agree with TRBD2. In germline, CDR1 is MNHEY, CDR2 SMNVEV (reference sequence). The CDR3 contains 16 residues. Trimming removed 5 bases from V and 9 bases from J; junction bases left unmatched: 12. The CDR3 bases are TGTGCCAGCAGTCCAACTAGCGGGGGTTACTACGGTGAGCAGTTCTTC. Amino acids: CASSPTSGGYYGEQFF.